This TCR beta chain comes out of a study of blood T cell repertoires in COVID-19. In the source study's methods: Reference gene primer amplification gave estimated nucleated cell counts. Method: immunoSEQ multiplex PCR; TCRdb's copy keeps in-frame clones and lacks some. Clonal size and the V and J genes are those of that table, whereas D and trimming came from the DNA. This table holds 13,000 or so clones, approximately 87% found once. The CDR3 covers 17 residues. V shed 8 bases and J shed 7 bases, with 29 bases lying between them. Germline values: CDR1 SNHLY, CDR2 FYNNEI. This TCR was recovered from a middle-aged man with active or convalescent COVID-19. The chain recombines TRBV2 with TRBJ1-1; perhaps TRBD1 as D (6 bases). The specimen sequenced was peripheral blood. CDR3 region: CASSETLQGRGKGEAFF. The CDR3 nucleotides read TGTGCCAGCTCAGAGACCTTACAGGGTAGGGGGAAAGGTGAAGCTTTCTTT.